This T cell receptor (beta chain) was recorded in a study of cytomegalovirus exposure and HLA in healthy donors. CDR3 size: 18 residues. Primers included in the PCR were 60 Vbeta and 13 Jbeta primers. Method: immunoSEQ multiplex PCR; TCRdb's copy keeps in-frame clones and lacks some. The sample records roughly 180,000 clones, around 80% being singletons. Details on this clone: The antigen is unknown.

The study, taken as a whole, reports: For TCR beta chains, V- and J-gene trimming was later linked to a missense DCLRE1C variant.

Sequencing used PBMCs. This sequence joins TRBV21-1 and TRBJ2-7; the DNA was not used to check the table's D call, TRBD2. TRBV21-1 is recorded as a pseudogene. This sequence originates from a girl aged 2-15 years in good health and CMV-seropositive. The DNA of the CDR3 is TGTGCCAGCAGCAAAACTCAAGGGACTAGCGGGAGACCCTACGAGCAGTACTTC. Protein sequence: CASSKTQGTSGRPYEQYF.